Listed here are 32 T cell receptor beta chains from one sample, sequenced in a study of blood T cells in healthy people across ages. A sample-barcoded 5' primer and a J-beta primer mix were used in a second PCR of roughly 7 to 11 cycles. TCRdb called the 5' RACE reads again in MiXCR, with one record for every CDR3 protein. The sample shows some 900,000 distinct CDR3 sequences, 48% of them seen only once. Sequencing was carried out using blood. Receptors originate from a man aged 25 to 45 in good health.

The chain is built from TRBV2 and TRBJ1-5, with unresolved D. In germline, CDR1 is SNHLY, CDR2 FYNNEI. CDR3 length: 14 amino acids. V was pared by 2 bases and J by 3 bases, with 8 bases between. The chain's CDR3 is CASSESGDNQPQHF. The DNA of the CDR3 is TGTGCCAGCAGTGAATCGGGTGACAATCAGCCCCAGCATTTT. Using reference TRBV2 and TRBJ1-5 for the parts outside the CDR3, the full variable domain is EPEVTQTPSHQVTQMGQEVILRCVPISNHLYFYWYRQILGQKVEFLVSFYNNEISEKSEIFDDQFSVERPDGSNFTLKIRSTKLEDSAMYFCASSESGDNQPQHFGDGTRLSIL.

This rearrangement joins TRBV7-9 to TRBJ2-2; D may be TRBD1 or TRBD2 (5 bases each). The CDR3 is 14 amino acids. In germline, CDR1 is SEHNR, CDR2 FQNEAQ (reference sequence). Trimming left V 4 bases short and J 5 bases short, with 11 bases between. The DNA for the CDR3 is TGTGCCAGCAGCTATAGTTGGGGGACCGGGGAGCTGTTTTTT. It codes for CASSYSWGTGELFF.

This rearrangement joins TRBV5-5 to TRBJ2-3; D could derive from TRBD1 or TRBD2 (5 bases each). The CDR3 consists of 17 residues. Germline values: CDR1 SGHKS, CDR2 YYEKEE (reference sequence). The V end was cut by 4 bases, the J end by 0 bases, with 18 bases between. CDR3 in DNA: TGTGCCAGCAGCCCGGTCCCGGGACCTTGGAGCACAGATACGCAGTATTTT. It translates to CASSPVPGPWSTDTQYF.

The CDR3 nucleotides are TGCGCCAGCAGCCAACAGGGCCTTGGCACAGATACGCAGTATTTT. Translation gives CASSQQGLGTDTQYF. The chain recombines TRBV4-1 with TRBJ2-3; possible D gene TRBD1, 5 bases. With 2 bases removed from V and 1 base from J, the gap between germline ends came to 10 bases. CDR1 is MGHRA, CDR2 YSYEKL, per germline. The CDR3 is 15 residues long.

This clonotype was observed many times. This chain connects TRBV5-1 to TRBJ2-5; D not resolved. Germline V lookup: CDR1 SGHRS, CDR2 YFSETQ. The CDR3 is 12 amino acids. Trimming took 4 bases from V and 5 from J, leaving 9 bases between them. CDR3 nucleotides: TGCGCCAGCAGCCCCACGCTTGAGACCCAGTACTTC. Translation gives CASSPTLETQYF.

This rearrangement joins TRBV28 to TRBJ1-4; no clear D. Per germline, CDR1 MDHEN and CDR2 SYDVKM. V was shortened by 9 bases and J by 5 bases, with 13 bases between the two germline ends. There are 13 residues in the CDR3. Written as DNA, the CDR3 is TGTGCCAGTCTGGACGGATTAAATGAAAAACTGTTTTTT. Residues: CASLDGLNEKLFF.

The chain couples TRBV19 to TRBJ2-4; 8 positions match TRBD1. The DNA end is a closer match to TRBJ2-7, so the J assignment may be wrong. The CDR3 length is 15 residues. Germline values: CDR1 LNHDA, CDR2 SQIVND (reference sequence). Here the CDR3 DNA reads TGTGCCAGTAGTACCGGGACAGGACTATTCTACGAGCAGTACTTC. Its translation: CASSTGTGLFYEQYF.

Details on this clonotype: The CDR3 end shows no conserved phenylalanine or tryptophan, and so a read error is likely. The chain combines TRBV20-1 with TRBJ2-3; 8 bases match TRBD1. Germline CDR1 and CDR2: DFQATT and SNEGSKA (reference sequence). The CDR3 is 12 residues long. V lost 8 bases to trimming and J lost 3 bases; unmatched junction nucleotides: 4. CDR3 residues: CSRQGQTDTQYL. The CDR3 nucleotides read TGCAGTCGACAGGGGCAGACAGATACGCAGTATTTA.

This clonotype has only one observation. V and J are TRBV7-9 and TRBJ1-2; the D is unclear. This CDR3 has 12 amino acids. The V and J ends lost 6 bases and 7 bases respectively, with 12 bases between them. Germline values: CDR1 SEHNR, CDR2 FQNEAQ (reference sequence). CDR3 nucleotides: TGTGCCAGCAGGCACCCCAGCCTTGGCTACACCTTC. Its translation: CASRHPSLGYTF.

This clonotype came up a few times. The J gene is TRBJ1-5, the V gene TRBV7-2, with 12 bases fitting TRBD1. Germline trimming cut 4 bases from V and 5 bases from J; bases unmatched to any gene: 6. CDR1 SGHTA and CDR2 FQGNSA come from the germline V gene. The CDR3 consists of 16 residues. For the CDR3, the DNA is TGTGCCAGCAGCTCTTACGGGACAGGGGGCCATCAGCCCCAGCATTTT. Its protein product is CASSSYGTGGHQPQHF.

This clonotype occurred a few times. V gene TRBV12-3 or TRBV12-4 combines with J gene TRBJ2-7, with D possibly matching TRBD1 (9 bases). The CDR3 consists of 17 residues. V was trimmed by 2 bases and J by 6 bases, leaving 23 bases between them. CDR3 sequence (DNA): TGTGCCAGCAGTTTAAGGGTTTGGGGACAGGGACTAGTCGAGCAGTACTTC. Translation gives CASSLRVWGQGLVEQYF.

V gene TRBV5-1 combines with J gene TRBJ2-3; weak D call: TRBD1 (6 bases). This CDR3 is 14 amino acids long. Germline V gives CDR1 SGHRS, CDR2 YFSETQ. V gave up 5 bases and J gave up 6 bases, with 16 bases separating them. Here the CDR3 reads CASRTGTPGDTQYF. The DNA of the CDR3 is TGCGCCAGCAGAACCGGGACACCAGGGGATACGCAGTATTTT.

As for this clonotype: At one of its ends the junction is not consistent with the germline gene, which may arise from a read error. The chain uses TRBV6-1 and TRBJ2-4; D is unclear. CDR1 and CDR2 (germline): MNHNS, SASEGT. The CDR3 extends over 17 amino acids. The CDR3 protein is CASSEGYTRGAENIQYF. The CDR3 nucleotides read TGTGCCAGCAGTGAAGGGTATACACGAGGAGCCGAAAACATTCAGTACTTC.

The V gene is TRBV6-5, the J gene TRBJ1-5; TRBD1 matches 7 bases. The junction had 8 bases not matched to a gene; V was cut back by 5 bases and J by 1 base. There are 16 residues in the CDR3. From germline, CDR1 is MNHEY and CDR2 SVGAGI. The CDR3 sequence is CASSTTGQLSNQPQHF. The CDR3 region has the DNA TGTGCCAGCAGTACGACGGGACAGCTAAGCAATCAGCCCCAGCATTTT.

The chain combines TRBV27 with TRBJ2-2; possible D gene TRBD1, 5 bases. In germline, CDR1 is MNHEY, CDR2 SMNVEV (reference sequence). Trimming stripped 6 bases from V and 4 bases from J, with 15 bases between. The CDR3 loop spans 15 amino acids. The CDR3 DNA follows: TGTGCCAGCAGATTTGGGGCGGTGACCACCGGGGAGCTGTTTTTT. Its protein is CASRFGAVTTGELFF.

This clonotype appeared a single time. One end of the junction fails to match germline, which may point to a read error. This chain joins TRBV18 and TRBJ1-6; TRBD1 is a possible D gene (6 bases). Germline lookup yields CDR1 KGHSH and CDR2 LQKENI. The CDR3 has 17 residues. The CDR3 DNA sequence: TGTGCCAGCTCACTGCGGGACAAGAGCTCCTATAATTCACCCCCCCACTTT. It specifies CASSLRDKSSYNSPPHF.

The chain has TRBV4-2 and TRBJ2-3; no reliable D call. The CDR3 extends over 17 amino acids. The germline V gene encodes CDR1 LGHNA and CDR2 YNFKEQ. V dropped 1 base and J dropped 3 bases, with 17 bases sitting between them. Here the CDR3 reads CASSQVDMSMATDTQYF. As DNA, the CDR3 is TGTGCCAGCAGCCAAGTTGATATGTCGATGGCAACAGATACGCAGTATTTT.

The table lists this clonotype with a few counts. The chain couples TRBV5-1 to TRBJ2-1; 9 bases are a match to TRBD1. The CDR3 contains 15 residues. Germline V gene sequence: CDR1 SGHRS, CDR2 YFSETQ. The J segment lost 7 bases and the V segment lost 4 bases, leaving 9 bases of the junction unmatched. Here the CDR3 DNA reads TGCGCCAGCAGCAACCGGGACAGGGTTTTAAATGAGCAGTTCTTC. As protein: CASSNRDRVLNEQFF.

This clonotype was found many times. The chain uses TRBV20-1 and TRBJ2-1; D not certain. Germline loops: CDR1 DFQATT, CDR2 SNEGSKA (reference sequence). The length of the CDR3 is 13 residues. V gave up 1 base and J gave up 9 bases, with 13 bases separating them. In DNA form, the CDR3 reads TGCAGTGCTAGAGTTCCCCTATACGGTGAGCAGTTCTTC. Translation gives CSARVPLYGEQFF.

This clonotype was observed a few times. This sequence joins TRBV6-4 and TRBJ2-3; tentative D call: TRBD2 (5 bases). V was clipped by 2 bases and J by 0 bases, with 12 bases between them. Germline assignment: CDR1 MRHNA and CDR2 SNTAGT. The CDR3 loop spans 16 amino acids. The CDR3 loop is CASSDGRGHSTDTQYF. DNA for the CDR3: TGTGCCAGCAGTGACGGTAGAGGGCATAGCACAGATACGCAGTATTTT.

In its sample, this clonotype was seen a few times. The V call is TRBV4-1, the J call TRBJ1-2; D unclear. The CDR3 extends over 15 amino acids. The V gene lost 0 bases and the J gene lost 4 bases, with 12 bases spanning the gap. The germline V gene encodes CDR1 MGHRA and CDR2 YSYEKL. The CDR3 loop reads CASSQDSGGPYGYTF. The CDR3 DNA follows: TGCGCCAGCAGCCAAGATTCAGGCGGGCCCTATGGCTACACCTTC.

The V gene is TRBV7-2, the J gene TRBJ2-5; D gene unclear. Germline assignment: CDR1 SGHTA and CDR2 FQGNSA. V was clipped by 4 bases and J by 1 base, with 16 bases between them. This CDR3 region has 16 residues. The CDR3: CASSSGRAGLQETQYF. CDR3 coding DNA: TGTGCCAGCAGCTCGGGCCGAGCAGGCCTCCAAGAGACCCAGTACTTC.

This clonotype was observed a handful of times. The rearrangement joins TRBV6-2 or TRBV6-3 to TRBJ1-1; 8 nucleotides agree with TRBD1. The CDR3 is made up of 15 amino acids. Germline assignment: CDR1 MNHEY and CDR2 SVGEGT. The J segment lost 3 bases and the V segment lost 5 bases, leaving 8 bases of the junction unmatched. CDR3 sequence (DNA): TGTGCCAGCAGTAGAGAGACAGGGGCTTACACTGAAGCTTTCTTT. Translation: CASSRETGAYTEAFF.

The rearrangement uses TRBV7-9 and TRBJ1-4; tentative D call: TRBD1 (5 bases). CDR1 is SEHNR and CDR2 is FQNEAQ in the germline V gene (reference sequence). The CDR3 runs 15 residues. Trimming left V 4 bases short and J 3 bases short, with 12 bases between. The CDR3 here is CASSSRGDSNEKLFF. CDR3 DNA sequence: TGTGCCAGCAGCTCCCGGGGGGACTCTAATGAAAAACTGTTTTTT. The full variable domain, its missing parts supplied by reference TRBV7-9 and TRBJ1-4, is DTGVSQNPRHKITKRGQNVTFRCDPISEHNRLYWYRQTLGQGPEFLTYFQNEAQLEKSRLLSDRFSAERPKGSFSTLEIQRTEQGDSAMYLCASSSRGDSNEKLFFGSGTQLSVL.

The chain recombines TRBV24-1 with TRBJ2-3; 7 nucleotides line up with TRBD1. The V and J ends lost 1 base and 2 bases, in that order; junction bases with no gene match: 8. The germline CDR1 and CDR2 sequences are KGHDR and SFDVKD. The CDR3 length is 17 residues. CDR3 sequence: CATSDFGTAWPTDTQYF. The CDR3 DNA reads TGTGCCACCAGTGATTTTGGGACAGCCTGGCCCACAGATACGCAGTATTTT.

This chain links TRBV20-1 with TRBJ1-1; D perhaps matches TRBD1 (6 bases). With 6 bases removed from V and 1 base from J, the gap between germline ends came to 18 bases. There are 15 residues in the CDR3. The germline V gene has CDR1 DFQATT and CDR2 SNEGSKA (reference sequence). Here the CDR3 reads CSAIGGPTENTEAFF. The DNA for the CDR3 is TGCAGTGCCATCGGGGGGCCAACGGAGAACACTGAAGCTTTCTTT.

This chain joins TRBV20-1 and TRBJ1-6; no definite D call. Germline CDR1 and CDR2: DFQATT and SNEGSKA (reference sequence). The CDR3 extends over 14 amino acids. Trimming removed 3 bases at V and 6 bases at J, with 12 bases between. Here the CDR3 DNA reads TGCAGTGCTAGGGGGAGGGTGAGTAATTCACCCCTCCACTTT. Its translation: CSARGRVSNSPLHF.

Ten or more counts support this clonotype. V gene TRBV20-1 combines with J gene TRBJ2-1; D possibly uses TRBD1 or TRBD2 (5 bases each). Germline V lookup: CDR1 DFQATT, CDR2 SNEGSKA (reference sequence). V lost 0 bases and J 8 bases, leaving 20 bases between the germline ends. The CDR3 spans 16 residues. CDR3 DNA: TGCAGTGCTAGAGATGGGCTCGGGGCCGGGCACGATGAGCAGTTCTTC. Translated, it gives CSARDGLGAGHDEQFF.

This chain joins TRBV7-8 and TRBJ2-7, with 8 bases fitting TRBD1. Germline V gene lookup returns CDR1 SGHVS and CDR2 FQNEAQ. With V trimmed by 1 base and J by 5 bases, 7 bases remained unmatched. This CDR3 has 15 amino acids. The CDR3 here is CASSLGDRGIHEQYF. The CDR3 DNA reads TGTGCCAGCAGCTTAGGAGACAGGGGTATCCACGAGCAGTACTTC.

With regard to this clonotype: One end of the junction does not line up with germline, which may come from a read error. The chain combines TRBV4-1 with TRBJ1-4, with D hard to call. CDR3 length: 17 amino acids. Germline V gene sequence: CDR1 MGHRA, CDR2 YSYEKL. In DNA form, the CDR3 reads TGCGCCTGCAGCCAAGATGCACACCCGGATGTTTACGAAAAACTGTTTTTT. It specifies CACSQDAHPDVYEKLFF.

This clonotype was seen more than once but under ten times. J is TRBJ1-2 and V is TRBV12-3 or TRBV12-4; D perhaps matches TRBD1 (6 bases). Trimming took 6 bases from V and 8 from J, leaving 19 bases between them. The CDR3 consists of 14 residues. CDR3 sequence (DNA): TGTGCCAGCAGACCCGCCGGGGGGCGGGTAGGCTACACCTTC. It encodes CASRPAGGRVGYTF.

This clonotype was counted a few times. The V and J genes are TRBV4-2 and TRBJ2-5; 11 bases fit TRBD2. The CDR3 is 15 amino acids. Germline values: CDR1 LGHNA, CDR2 YNFKEQ. Trimming at V came to 5 bases and at J to 2 bases, leaving 4 bases not matched to a gene. CDR3 DNA sequence: TGTGCCAGCAGCAATAGCGGGGGGGTGCAAGAGACCCAGTACTTC. Protein: CASSNSGGVQETQYF.